The 19 T cell receptor beta chains reported below all come from one sample, sequenced in a study of T cells in Graves' hyperthyroidism and ophthalmopathy. Amplified regions were TCR beta CDR3 sequences from RNA transcripts. The study used the HTBI primer set for a first-round RT-PCR of the TCR CDR3. TCRdb re-called the multiplex PCR reads through MiXCR, storing one row per CDR3 protein. The table lists approximately 380,000 distinct CDR3 sequences, roughly 18% of them singletons. The sequenced material came from blood. These receptors were taken from a man between 18 and 35 years old with Graves' ophthalmopathy.

This clonotype was found a few times. CDR3 protein: CASSSSSGVGAYGYTF. The CDR3 bases are TGTGCCAGCAGTTCATCATCAGGGGTAGGGGCCTATGGCTACACCTTC. The J gene is TRBJ1-2, the V gene TRBV6-1, with a possible D match to TRBD1 (6 bases). Germline V CDR1 and CDR2: MNHNS, SASEGT. The CDR3 runs 16 residues. Trimming left V 5 bases short and J 4 bases short, with 20 bases between.

V is TRBV20-1 and J is TRBJ2-3; TRBD2 agrees at 14 bases. V was clipped by 0 bases and J by 6 bases; unmatched bases: 5. This CDR3 has 16 amino acids. CDR1 and CDR2 (germline): DFQATT, SNEGSKA (reference sequence). CDR3 loop: CSARDPWTSGRDTQYF. The CDR3 DNA follows: TGCAGTGCTAGAGATCCATGGACTAGCGGGAGGGATACGCAGTATTTT.

V usage is TRBV10-3 and J usage is TRBJ2-2; TRBD1 matches at 8 bases. V gave up 4 bases and J gave up 1 base; unmatched junction bases: 2. This CDR3 contains 15 residues. CDR1 is ENHRY and CDR2 is SYGVKD in the germline V gene. The CDR3 loop reads CAISAGTGNTGELFF. In DNA form, the CDR3 reads TGTGCCATCAGTGCCGGGACAGGGAACACCGGGGAGCTGTTTTTT.

J is TRBJ2-3 and V is TRBV20-1; 7 bases agree with TRBD1. J lost 0 bases, V lost 0 bases, and 9 bases had no gene match. This CDR3 is 17 amino acids long. Germline V gene data show CDR1 as DFQATT and CDR2 as SNEGSKA (reference sequence). CDR3 residues: CSARDRPQGLSTDTQYF. DNA of the CDR3: TGCAGTGCTAGAGATAGACCACAGGGGCTGAGCACAGATACGCAGTATTTT.

The chain recombines TRBV9 with TRBJ2-1, with TRBD2 identical over 8 bases. V was clipped by 0 bases and J by 8 bases; unmatched bases: 10. CDR1 is SGDLS and CDR2 is YYNGEE in the germline V gene. This CDR3 has 16 residues. The CDR3 nucleotides are TGTGCCAGCAGCGTAGTTTTCGGCGGGGGGCGCGATGAGCAGTTCTTC. Translated, it gives CASSVVFGGGRDEQFF.

This clonotype has a handful of counts. The genes are TRBV29-1 and TRBJ2-3, with 9 bases lining up with TRBD1. V shed 2 bases and J 1 base; nucleotides not matched to a gene: 4. The CDR3 spans 15 residues. Germline values: CDR1 SQVTM, CDR2 ANQGSEA. Written as DNA, the CDR3 is TGCAGCGTTGAAATGCGGGACAGGGGCACAGATACGCAGTATTTT. This sequence encodes CSVEMRDRGTDTQYF.

This clonotype was counted at least ten times. The J gene is TRBJ1-1, the V gene TRBV29-1; 7 bases map to TRBD1. Germline CDR1 SQVTM, CDR2 ANQGSEA. Trimming removed 6 bases from V and 2 bases from J; junction bases left unmatched: 3. The CDR3 has 12 amino acids. CDR3 coding DNA: TGCAGCGTCGACAGGGCCAACACTGAAGCTTTCTTT. Its protein product is CSVDRANTEAFF.

With regard to this clonotype: A much larger clone lies a single base off, so this may be a read error. J is TRBJ2-2 and V is TRBV3-1; no reliable D call. Germline V gives CDR1 LGHDT, CDR2 YNNKEL (reference sequence). This CDR3 has 17 residues. The CDR3 here is CACSQGSGTVITGELFF. CDR3 nucleotide sequence: TGTGCCTGCAGCCAAGGGTCAGGCACAGTGATCACCGGGGAGCTGTTTTTT. The full variable domain, its missing parts supplied by reference TRBV3-1 and TRBJ2-2, is DTAVSQTPKYLVTQMGNDKSIKCEQNLGHDTMYWYKQDSKKFLKIMFSYNNKELIINETVPNRFSPKSPDKAHLNLHINSLELGDSAVYFCACSQGSGTVITGELFFGEGSRLTVL.

This clonotype came up many times. V gene TRBV3-1 combines with J gene TRBJ2-1, with 9 bases identical to TRBD1. In germline, CDR1 is LGHDT, CDR2 YNNKEL (reference sequence). V was pared by 4 bases and J by 7 bases, with 5 bases of the junction left unmatched. The CDR3 spans 14 residues. CDR3 protein: CASSRGTGWNEQFF. The CDR3 region has the DNA TGTGCCAGCAGCCGGGGGACAGGGTGGAATGAGCAGTTCTTC.

The chain links TRBV29-1 to TRBJ1-3; D is unclear. Germline CDR1 SQVTM, CDR2 ANQGSEA. This CDR3 has 11 amino acids. V was clipped by 4 bases and J by 3 bases, with 4 bases between them. The CDR3 DNA reads as TGCAGCGTTGTGGGTGGAAACACCATATATTTT. It specifies CSVVGGNTIYF.

To note about this clonotype: This may come from a read error, since a much larger clone is one base off. This chain connects TRBV11-2 to TRBJ2-5, with 8 bases aligning to TRBD2. CDR1 SGHAT and CDR2 FQNNGV come from the germline V gene. V shed 1 base and J 9 bases; nucleotides not matched to a gene: 19. There are 18 residues in the CDR3. The DNA of the CDR3 is TGTGCCAGCAGCTTAGGGAAAATAGCGGGAAGGTTTTATGAGGCCCAGTACTTC. It is translated as CASSLGKIAGRFYEAQYF.

The chain employs TRBV15 and TRBJ2-3; possibly TRBD1 for D (5 bases). The CDR3 spans 15 residues. Germline CDR1 LNHNV, CDR2 YYDKDF (reference sequence). Trimming removed 5 bases at V and 2 bases at J, with 14 bases between. CDR3 amino acids: CATSPQDKSTDTQYF. In nucleotides, the CDR3 is TGTGCCACCAGCCCACAGGACAAATCCACAGATACGCAGTATTTT.

The V call is TRBV5-1, the J call TRBJ2-5, with 9 positions matching TRBD2. CDR1 is SGHRS, CDR2 YFSETQ, per germline. This CDR3 region has 15 residues. Trimming removed 7 bases from V and 1 base from J; junction bases left unmatched: 8. CDR3 loop: CASRLGGGAQETQYF. CDR3 nucleotide sequence: TGCGCCAGCCGACTTGGCGGGGGGGCCCAAGAGACCCAGTACTTC.

The rearrangement joins TRBV24-1 to TRBJ2-7; perhaps D is TRBD1 or TRBD2 (5 bases each). The V end lost 9 bases, the J end lost 7 bases, and 18 bases lay between the germline ends. Germline V gives CDR1 KGHDR, CDR2 SFDVKD. The length of the CDR3 is 13 residues. The chain's CDR3 is CATRAPRDPEQYF. In DNA form, the CDR3 reads TGTGCCACCCGGGCCCCCCGGGACCCGGAGCAGTACTTC.

This clonotype has a single count. No conserved phenylalanine or tryptophan ends this CDR3, so it is likely a read error. The gene calls are TRBV9 and TRBJ2-1; no clear D gene. The V and J ends lost 0 bases and 2 bases respectively, with 15 bases between them. The CDR3 is 17 amino acids. Germline CDR1 and CDR2: SGDLS and YYNGEE. CDR3 DNA: TGTGCCAGCAGCGTAGGAGGAAAAGCTCGGGCCTACAATGAGCAGTTCCTC. Its translation is CASSVGGKARAYNEQFL.

This clonotype was seen repeatedly, ten times or more. The chain links TRBV20-1 to TRBJ2-2, with 11 bases that match TRBD2. Germline CDR1 DFQATT, CDR2 SNEGSKA (reference sequence). The CDR3 has 17 residues. The ends lost 3 bases at V and 0 bases at J; junction bases unmatched: 6. CDR3 nucleotides: TGCAGTGCTAGGGTACTAGCGGGGGCATCGAACACCGGGGAGCTGTTTTTT. Protein sequence: CSARVLAGASNTGELFF.

V gene TRBV5-1 combines with J gene TRBJ2-2, with TRBD1 identical over 10 bases. Germline-derived CDR1 and CDR2 are SGHRS and YFSETQ. V dropped 1 base and J dropped 8; count of bases not matched to a gene: 8. The length of the CDR3 is 16 residues. CDR3 in DNA: TGCGCCAGCAGCTTGATGGGACAGGGGACTCCGGGGGAGCTGTTTTTT. It yields the protein CASSLMGQGTPGELFF.

The table lists this clonotype with many counts. This chain links TRBV9 with TRBJ1-1; the D gene is possibly TRBD1 (5 bases). V was trimmed by 2 bases and J by 5 bases, leaving 19 bases between them. Germline CDR1 is SGDLS and CDR2 is YYNGEE. The CDR3 consists of 16 residues. For the CDR3, the DNA is TGTGCCAGCAGCGTCGCAGGGTCTCCGGGTTGGACTGAAGCTTTCTTT. It yields the protein CASSVAGSPGWTEAFF.

The chain carries TRBV4-1 and TRBJ1-6; TRBD1 matches at 11 bases. Trimming removed 0 bases from V and 8 bases from J; junction bases left unmatched: 3. The CDR3 sequence is 16 residues long. CDR1 and CDR2 (germline): MGHRA, YSYEKL. Written as DNA, the CDR3 is TGCGCCAGCAGCCAAGATGGGACAGGGGGTTATTCACCCCTCCACTTT. Protein product: CASSQDGTGGYSPLHF.